The next 25 T cell receptor beta chains were all read from a single sample in a study of T cells in Graves' hyperthyroidism and ophthalmopathy. Amplification of TCR beta CDR3 regions was performed using RNA transcripts as template. First-round RT-PCR with HTBI primers amplified the TCR CDR3 region. TCRdb re-called the multiplex PCR reads with MiXCR, one entry per CDR3 protein. Of a few hundred thousand distinct CDR3 sequences listed, around 14% are singletons. The material sequenced was blood. Receptor source: a woman between 18 and 29 years old with Graves' hyperthyroidism that later progressed to Graves' ophthalmopathy.

This clonotype was recorded many times. The rearrangement links TRBV7-8 to TRBJ1-6, with D hard to call. Trimming pared 3 bases from V and 8 bases from J, leaving 5 bases between. Germline values: CDR1 SGHVS, CDR2 FQNEAQ. The CDR3 is made up of 12 amino acids. The CDR3 nucleotides read TGTGCCAGCAGCTTCCATGATTCACCCCTCCACTTT. This translates into CASSFHDSPLHF.

V is TRBV5-1 and J is TRBJ2-7; possibly TRBD1 for D (6 bases). V gave up 6 bases and J gave up 0 bases, with 16 bases separating them. Germline lookup yields CDR1 SGHRS and CDR2 YFSETQ. The CDR3 contains 15 residues. Here the CDR3 DNA reads TGCGCCAGCACTTTGGCAGGGGATAACTCCTACGAGCAGTACTTC. It translates to CASTLAGDNSYEQYF.

This clonotype was counted at least ten times. V is TRBV20-1 and J is TRBJ2-1; the match to TRBD1 covers 9 bases. The V segment lost 7 bases and the J segment 8 bases; nucleotides outside the gene matches: 24. CDR1 and CDR2 from the germline V gene are DFQATT and SNEGSKA (reference sequence). This CDR3 spans 18 amino acids. CDR3 region: CSGLRRDRVVSRWDEQFF. The CDR3 coding sequence is TGCAGTGGCCTCCGCCGGGACAGGGTGGTGTCAAGATGGGATGAGCAGTTCTTC.

This clonotype was recorded at least ten times. The chain recombines TRBV7-9 with TRBJ2-7; 13 bases line up with TRBD2. Germline V CDR1 and CDR2: SEHNR, FQNEAQ (reference sequence). Germline trimming cut 5 bases from V and 0 bases from J; bases unmatched to any gene: 7. This CDR3 is 17 amino acids long. CDR3 bases: TGTGCCAGCAGCCCCGGACTAGCGGGAGTTCACTCCTACGAGCAGTACTTC. Encoded protein: CASSPGLAGVHSYEQYF.

The rearrangement links TRBV7-9 to TRBJ2-7, with 7 bases fitting TRBD1. CDR3 length: 12 amino acids. Germline CDR1 reads SEHNR; CDR2 reads FQNEAQ (reference sequence). V trimming: 5 bases; J trimming: 6 bases; junction bases outside the gene matches: 4. CDR3 sequence: CASSGGTAEQYF. CDR3 DNA sequence: TGTGCCAGCAGCGGTGGGACAGCCGAGCAGTACTTC.

The V gene is TRBV15, the J gene TRBJ2-1; TRBD2 matches 8 bases. Unmatched junction bases numbered 11, after V lost 0 bases and J lost 1 base. Germline values: CDR1 LNHNV, CDR2 YYDKDF (reference sequence). This CDR3 is 19 amino acids long. CDR3 DNA: TGTGCCACCAGCAGAGACCCGGGGCGGGGGGAGCTATCCTACAATGAGCAGTTCTTC. Protein sequence: CATSRDPGRGELSYNEQFF.

This clonotype was found many times. The chain uses TRBV28 and TRBJ2-7; 7 bases agree with TRBD2. J was trimmed by 4 bases and V by 6 bases; bases with no gene match: 6. This CDR3 comprises 13 residues. CDR1 MDHEN and CDR2 SYDVKM come from the germline V gene. The CDR3 bases are TGTGCCAGCAGCCCAGGACTAGAGTACGAGCAGTACTTC. This gives the protein CASSPGLEYEQYF.

This clonotype has at least ten counts. The chain combines TRBV6-1 with TRBJ2-1; D might be TRBD1 or TRBD2, each matching 5 bases. The germline CDR1 and CDR2 sequences are MNHNS and SASEGT. The length of the CDR3 is 10 residues. V dropped 8 bases and J dropped 9 bases, with 8 bases sitting between them. CDR3 nucleotides: TGTGCCAGCGATGGGGGTGAGCAGTTCTTC. Protein product: CASDGGEQFF.

This clonotype was seen many times. V gene TRBV27 combines with J gene TRBJ2-7; D gene ambiguous. This CDR3 is built from 13 residues. Trimming took 7 bases from V and 1 from J, leaving 11 bases between them. CDR1 MNHEY and CDR2 SMNVEV come from the germline V gene (reference sequence). Here the CDR3 reads CASTSGSSYEQYF. The CDR3 coding sequence is TGTGCCAGCACCTCCGGGTCTTCCTACGAGCAGTACTTC.

This clonotype was detected ten times or more. The V and J genes are TRBV2 and TRBJ2-7; unclear D gene. The CDR3 loop spans 11 amino acids. Germline lookup yields CDR1 SNHLY and CDR2 FYNNEI. V lost 10 bases and J 4 bases, leaving 11 bases between the germline ends. In DNA form, the CDR3 reads TGTGCCACCGATCGTCAATACGAGCAGTACTTC. Its protein is CATDRQYEQYF.

The CDR3 DNA sequence: TGCGCCAGCAGCTTGCCTCCTAGCGGGGTAAAAGAGACCCAGTACTTC. It translates to CASSLPPSGVKETQYF. This chain joins TRBV5-1 and TRBJ2-5; 9 nucleotides agree with TRBD2. This CDR3 comprises 16 residues. J was trimmed by 3 bases and V by 1 base; bases with no gene match: 7. The germline gives CDR1 SGHRS, CDR2 YFSETQ.

This clonotype occurred many times. The V gene is TRBV7-9, the J gene TRBJ2-1; 11 positions agree with TRBD2. Germline V gene lookup returns CDR1 SEHNR and CDR2 FQNEAQ (reference sequence). V dropped 0 bases and J dropped 12; count of bases not matched to a gene: 10. This CDR3 contains 16 residues. The CDR3, as DNA: TGTGCCAGCAGCTTAGCGGCACTAGCGGGAGTGTTGGGGCAGTTCTTC. Protein: CASSLAALAGVLGQFF.

This clonotype was counted a few times. This chain uses TRBV25-1 with TRBJ2-1; perhaps TRBD2 as D (6 bases). The germline CDR1 and CDR2 sequences are MGHDK and SYGVNS. The length of the CDR3 is 15 residues. V lost 1 base and J 3 bases, leaving 10 bases between the germline ends. The DNA for the CDR3 is TGTGCCAGCAGTGAATTTGGGGGAGGCTACAATGAGCAGTTCTTC. Protein sequence: CASSEFGGGYNEQFF.

This clonotype came up many times. For the CDR3, the DNA is TGTGCCACCAGTGAGGGAGGACAGGGCACGACTACCACAGATACGCAGTATTTT. It specifies CATSEGGQGTTTTDTQYF. The rearrangement links TRBV24-1 to TRBJ2-3; 8 bases are a match to TRBD1. CDR3 length: 18 amino acids. From germline, CDR1 is KGHDR and CDR2 SFDVKD. Germline trimming cut 4 bases from V and 2 bases from J; bases unmatched to any gene: 13.

This clonotype has ten or more counts. This chain uses TRBV20-1 with TRBJ1-1; possibly TRBD1 for D (6 bases). Looked up from germline, CDR1 is DFQATT and CDR2 is SNEGSKA (reference sequence). V was pared by 3 bases and J by 4 bases, with 15 bases between. The CDR3 totals 14 residues. The CDR3 spells CSARTGSGGTEAFF. CDR3 sequence (DNA): TGCAGTGCTAGGACAGGCTCCGGAGGCACTGAAGCTTTCTTT.

This clonotype was picked up many times. The chain links TRBV20-1 to TRBJ2-7; D gene ambiguous. The germline CDR1 and CDR2 sequences are DFQATT and SNEGSKA (reference sequence). The CDR3 spans 12 residues. V was pared by 4 bases and J by 0 bases, with 7 bases between. The CDR3 coding sequence is TGCAGTGCTACTGTCCACTCCTACGAGCAGTACTTC. Its translation is CSATVHSYEQYF.

In its sample, this clonotype was seen many times. The V and J genes are TRBV27 and TRBJ1-1; weak D call: TRBD1 (5 bases). V lost 2 bases to trimming and J lost 3 bases, with 10 bases between them. CDR3 length: 14 residues. Germline V lookup: CDR1 MNHEY, CDR2 SMNVEV (reference sequence). CDR3: CASSLHRQDTEAFF. As DNA, the CDR3 is TGTGCCAGCAGTTTACACAGGCAGGACACTGAAGCTTTCTTT.

In this sample, this clonotype turned up many times. The rearrangement joins TRBV6-5 to TRBJ2-1; TRBD2 aligns across 10 bases. Germline CDR1 MNHEY, CDR2 SVGAGI. J lost 7 bases, V lost 2 bases, and 8 bases had no gene match. The CDR3 is 16 residues long. The CDR3 here is CASSYVRASGSNEQFF. The DNA for the CDR3 is TGTGCCAGCAGTTACGTTAGGGCTAGCGGGAGTAATGAGCAGTTCTTC.

This clonotype was observed a few times. The chain recombines TRBV12-3 or TRBV12-4 with TRBJ1-5; D gene uncertain. V lost 3 bases to trimming and J lost 3 bases, with 15 bases between them. The CDR3 extends over 16 amino acids. CDR3 coding DNA: TGTGCCAGCAGTTTGAAGATGGGAACCATCAATCAGCCCCAGCATTTT. Protein product: CASSLKMGTINQPQHF.

V is TRBV7-2 and J is TRBJ2-1; 10 bases agree with TRBD1. The J segment lost 4 bases and the V segment lost 5 bases, leaving 5 bases of the junction unmatched. From germline, CDR1 is SGHTA and CDR2 FQGNSA. The CDR3 contains 15 residues. The chain's CDR3 is CASSPRQGAYNEQFF. The CDR3 DNA is TGTGCCAGCAGCCCCCGACAGGGGGCTTACAATGAGCAGTTCTTC.

This clonotype came up many times. J is TRBJ2-7 and V is TRBV6-2 or TRBV6-3, with 10 positions matching TRBD2. The CDR3 runs 16 residues. Germline V CDR1 and CDR2: MNHEY, SVGEGT. With 0 bases clipped from V and 3 bases from J, the junction kept 5 bases outside the gene matches. The CDR3 loop is CASSYSKASGSYEQYF. The DNA for the CDR3 is TGTGCCAGCAGTTACTCTAAAGCTAGCGGGAGCTACGAGCAGTACTTC.

This clonotype was detected a few times. This chain links TRBV6-2 or TRBV6-3 with TRBJ2-3; weak D call: TRBD2 (5 bases). This CDR3 spans 16 amino acids. Germline CDR1 is MNHEY and CDR2 is SVGEGT. V gave up 0 bases and J gave up 1 base, with 11 bases separating them. The CDR3 nucleotides read TGTGCCAGCAGTTACTCGAAGTGGGGAGGCACAGATACGCAGTATTTT. Its protein product is CASSYSKWGGTDTQYF.

The V gene is TRBV7-9, the J gene TRBJ2-7; D is possibly TRBD2 (5 bases). The CDR3 contains 17 residues. The ends were cut back, 3 bases at V and 0 bases at J, with 18 bases in the middle. Germline V lookup: CDR1 SEHNR, CDR2 FQNEAQ (reference sequence). The CDR3 bases are TGTGCCAGCAGCTTGATTCCGAGGGCAGCCTTCTCCTACGAGCAGTACTTC. Amino acids: CASSLIPRAAFSYEQYF.

Worth noting for this clonotype: One junction end does not reproduce the germline sequence, and a read error may be involved. The chain joins TRBV7-2 to TRBJ1-5, with D perhaps matching TRBD1 (6 bases). Germline V CDR1 and CDR2: SGHTA, FQGNSA. CDR3 length: 15 amino acids. The CDR3: CASSQNAGGPQPPHF. For the CDR3, the DNA is TGTGCCAGCAGCCAAAACGCGGGGGGCCCTCAGCCCCCGCATTTT.

The genes are TRBV20-1 and TRBJ1-4, with D unresolved. CDR3 length: 13 amino acids. The V gene lost 0 bases and the J gene lost 4 bases, with 6 bases spanning the gap. The germline V gene has CDR1 DFQATT and CDR2 SNEGSKA (reference sequence). CDR3 amino acids: CSAREGRNEKLFF. The DNA for the CDR3 is TGCAGTGCTAGAGAAGGTCGTAATGAAAAACTGTTTTTT.